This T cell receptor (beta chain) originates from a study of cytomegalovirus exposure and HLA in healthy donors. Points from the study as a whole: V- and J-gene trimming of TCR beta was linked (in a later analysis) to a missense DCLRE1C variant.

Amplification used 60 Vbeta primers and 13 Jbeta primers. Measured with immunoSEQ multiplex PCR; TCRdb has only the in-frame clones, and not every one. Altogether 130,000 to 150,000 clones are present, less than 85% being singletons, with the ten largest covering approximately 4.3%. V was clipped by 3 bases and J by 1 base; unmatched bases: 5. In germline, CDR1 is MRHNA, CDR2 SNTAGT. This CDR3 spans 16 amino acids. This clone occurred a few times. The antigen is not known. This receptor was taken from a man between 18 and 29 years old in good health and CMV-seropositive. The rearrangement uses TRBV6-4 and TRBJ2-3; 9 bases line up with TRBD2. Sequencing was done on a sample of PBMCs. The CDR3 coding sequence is TGTGCCAGCAGTGATACAGCGGGAGGAGGCACAGATACGCAGTATTTT. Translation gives CASSDTAGGGTDTQYF.